This T cell receptor (beta chain) was profiled in a study of lymphopenia after photon versus proton radiotherapy. TCRdb keeps only in-frame clones here, not all; method: immunoSEQ multiplex PCR. The sample holds more than 45,000 clones; roughly 83% are singletons and the top ten take approximately 2%. Findings of the study overall: Better survival with proton therapy was suggested as possible, not demonstrated. Under photons, naive T cells and diversity fell while effector/memory populations rose. After lymphocyte nadir, photon-treated repertoires showed oligoclonal expansion, especially CD8+ Temra. In patients who died, overall survival fell as post-nadir TCR diversity dropped more.

Per germline, CDR1 MGHDK and CDR2 SYGVNS. Trimming took 4 bases from V and 2 from J, leaving 7 bases between them. The CDR3 consists of 13 residues. With respect to this clone: Antigen unknown.

The sequence came from a man between 60 and 70 years old with pancreatic cancer. The sequences come from peripheral blood, collected from a patient treated with proton-based radiotherapy. V usage is TRBV25-1 and J usage is TRBJ2-3; unclear D gene. CDR3 DNA sequence: TGTGCCAGCAGTGTCCCACTCACAGATACGCAGTATTTT. Encoded protein: CASSVPLTDTQYF. Using reference TRBV25-1 and TRBJ2-3 for the parts outside the CDR3, the full variable domain is EADIYQTPRYLVIGTGKKITLECSQTMGHDKMYWYQQDPGMELHLIHYSYGVNSTEKGDLSSESTVSRIRTEHFPLTLESARPSHTSQYLCASSVPLTDTQYFGPGTRLTVL.